Listed below are T cell receptor beta chains from one sample, sequenced in a study of shared clonotypes between healthy human individuals. Some clones are missing from TCRdb's copy, which holds only in-frame ones; the method was immunoSEQ multiplex PCR. The repertoire holds about 480,000 clones, with about four fifths as singletons. Sequencing was done on a sample of PBMCs. These receptor sequences come from a middle-aged woman in good health. Some clones in this sample may be carry-over from other donors' samples. CDR3s include the opening cysteine and the closing phenylalanine or tryptophan. The D gene is left open where the match is weak. A clone size is listed for some rows: how often the clone was seen (once, few, many), or a class if it is expanded.

J gene	V gene	clone size	D gene	CDR3 protein	CDR3 DNA
TRBJ1-1	TRBV19	once	NA	CASSDLDSGNTEAFF	TGTGCCAGTAGTGACCTGGACAGCGGAAACACTGAAGCTTTCTTT
TRBJ1-5	TRBV27	NA	NA	CASSRTAPNTLRDQPQHF	TGTGCCAGCAGTCGAACAGCCCCAAACACGCTCCGGGACCAGCCCCAGCATTTT
TRBJ1-3	TRBV5-8	NA	NA	CARSVPSVSGNTIYF	TGTGCCAGAAGTGTCCCCAGCGTCTCTGGAAACACCATATATTTT
TRBJ2-1	TRBV11-2	NA	TRBD2	CASSLGSGRLWDNDEQFF	TGTGCCAGCAGCTTGGGTAGCGGGAGGCTATGGGACAATGATGAGCAGTTCTTC
TRBJ1-2	TRBV6-1	NA	NA	CASSEADLYGYTF	TGTGCCAGCAGTGAAGCAGACCTCTATGGCTACACCTTC
TRBJ1-4	TRBV19	NA	NA	CASTRGREVEKLFF	TGTGCCAGTACTCGCGGCAGGGAGGTTGAAAAACTGTTTTTT
TRBJ2-3	TRBV29-1	NA	NA	CSVEERSSSTDTQYF	TGCAGCGTTGAAGAGCGGTCCTCTAGCACAGATACGCAGTATTTT
TRBJ2-3	TRBV15	few	NA	CATSRRSAGHTDTQYF	TGTGCCACCAGCAGGCGTTCTGCGGGGCACACAGATACGCAGTATTTT
TRBJ1-1	TRBV2	NA	NA	CASRAEGYTEAFF	TGTGCCAGCAGGGCAGAGGGGTACACTGAAGCTTTCTTT
TRBJ2-2	TRBV15	NA	NA	CATSRGRNTGELFF	TGTGCCACCAGCAGAGGCAGGAACACCGGGGAGCTGTTTTTT
TRBJ1-1	TRBV6-5	NA	TRBD1	CASTPGQGAMRAFF	TGTGCCAGCACACCGGGACAGGGGGCTATGAGAGCTTTCTTT
TRBJ2-7	TRBV2	NA	NA	CASLAEASPTYEQYF	TGTGCCAGCCTTGCTGAGGCTAGCCCAACCTACGAGCAGTACTTC
TRBJ2-6	TRBV15	NA	NA	CATSSRGSGANVLTF	TGTGCCACCAGCAGCAGGGGATCTGGGGCCAACGTCCTGACTTTC
TRBJ1-3	TRBV5-1	NA	NA	CASSFGADGNTIYF	TGCGCCAGCAGCTTTGGGGCGGATGGAAACACCATATATTTT
TRBJ2-3	TRBV5-4	NA	NA	CASSLAAGGGPRYDTQYF	TGTGCCAGCAGCTTGGCCGCGGGTGGCGGCCCTAGATACGATACGCAGTATTTT
TRBJ2-1	TRBV7-2	NA	TRBD2	CASSSPGLAGDGYNEQFF	TGTGCCAGCAGCTCGCCGGGACTAGCGGGAGACGGGTACAATGAGCAGTTCTTC
TRBJ1-1	TRBV5-1	many	NA	CASSLAGYTEAFF	TGCGCCAGCAGCTTGGCAGGTTACACTGAAGCTTTCTTT
TRBJ2-5	TRBV4-1	NA	TRBD2	CASSQVAGVETQYF	TGCGCCAGCAGCCAGGTGGCGGGAGTAGAGACCCAGTACTTC
TRBJ2-1	TRBV27	NA	TRBD2	CASSPVTSVGEQFF	TGTGCCAGCAGTCCAGTAACTAGCGTCGGTGAGCAGTTCTTC
TRBJ1-5	TRBV7-2	NA	TRBD1	CASSLSGGDQPQHF	TGTGCCAGCAGCTTGTCAGGGGGGGACCAGCCCCAGCATTTT
TRBJ1-2	TRBV11-2	NA	NA	CASSLNGRGVFGYTF	TGTGCCAGCAGCTTAAACGGGCGGGGGGTTTTCGGCTACACCTTC